A selection of T cell receptor beta chains follows, all from one sample in a study of blood T cell repertoires in COVID-19. Clones were sequenced by immunoSEQ multiplex PCR, and TCRdb holds only the in-frame ones, with some missing. The sample yields fewer than 200,000 clones, around 80% seen once. Input material: PBMCs or T cells enriched from blood (not recorded which). These receptor sequences come from a woman aged 45 to 65 in a cohort exposed to, infected with or recovered from COVID-19 (not recorded which). Each CDR3 is given with its conserved first and last residue. D genes are given only for firm matches. For some rows the clone size is stated as once, few or many, or as a class when expanded; others skip it.

D	V	J	size	DNA	CDR3
NA	TRBV3-1/TRBV3-2	TRBJ2-3	NA	TGTGCCAGCAGCCGACTCCCCGGCGGCACAGATACGCAGTATTTT	CASSRLPGGTDTQYF
NA	TRBV9	TRBJ1-3	NA	TGTGCCAGCAGCGCGGGGGGGGCCGCGTGGGACATCTCTGGAAACACCATATATTTT	CASSAGGAAWDISGNTIYF
TRBD1	TRBV20-1	TRBJ1-3	NA	TGCAGTGCTAGTTTCGCACAGGGGATCGATGGAAACACCATATATTTT	CSASFAQGIDGNTIYF
NA	TRBV11-2	TRBJ2-7	NA	TGTGCCAGCAGCTTAGAGCCGGGCTCCTACGAGCAGTACTTC	CASSLEPGSYEQYF
NA	TRBV27	TRBJ2-7	NA	TGTGCCAGCAGTCCTGGGACTTCCTCCGAGCAGTACTTC	CASSPGTSSEQYF
NA	TRBV6-2/TRBV6-3	TRBJ1-1	NA	TGTGCCAGCAGTAGAGGAGCCCCAACTACTGAAGCTTTCTTT	CASSRGAPTTEAFF
NA	TRBV19	TRBJ2-3	once	TGTGCCAGTAGTCCCCAAATCACAGATACGCAGTATTTT	CASSPQITDTQYF
TRBD1	TRBV9	TRBJ1-2	NA	TGTGCCAGCAGCGTAGACGCAGGGGGCGGCTACACCTTC	CASSVDAGGGYTF
NA	TRBV30	TRBJ1-3	NA	TGTGCCTGGGACAGCTCTGGAAACACCATATATTTT	CAWDSSGNTIYF
NA	TRBV5-1	TRBJ2-3	once	TGCGCCAGCGGTAGGGGCGATGAAAAATTGGATACGCAGTATTTT	CASGRGDEKLDTQYF
NA	TRBV19	TRBJ2-6	NA	TGTGCCAGTACCCCAATGTCAGGAAACTCTGGGGCCAACGTCCTGACTTTC	CASTPMSGNSGANVLTF
TRBD1	TRBV15	TRBJ1-4	once	TGTGCCACCAGCAGAGAAGGCAGGGGGCGGGCTAATGAAAAACTGTTTTTT	CATSREGRGRANEKLFF
NA	TRBV3-1/TRBV3-2	TRBJ2-7	NA	TGTGCCAGCAGCCACCTAGGGGTAGGGGCAGGGTACGAGCAGTACTTC	CASSHLGVGAGYEQYF
NA	TRBV12-3/TRBV12-4	TRBJ2-1	NA	TGTGCCAGCAGTTTTTTCGACAATGAGCAGTTCTTC	CASSFFDNEQFF
TRBD1	TRBV2	TRBJ2-7	few	TGTGCCAGCAAGTACGACAGGGCACTCGAGCAGTACTTC	CASKYDRALEQYF
NA	TRBV29-1	TRBJ2-5	NA	TGCAGCGTTGTTTTAACGATAAAACCTAAAGAGACCCAGTACTTC	CSVVLTIKPKETQYF
NA	TRBV5-1	TRBJ1-4	NA	TGCGCCAGCAGCATCGACAGCTCCGGGACTAATGAAAAACTGTTTTTT	CASSIDSSGTNEKLFF
NA	TRBV5-6	TRBJ1-6	NA	TGTGCCAGCAGCTTGGTGTTAGGGGAGGCTTCACCCCTCCACTTT	CASSLVLGEASPLHF
TRBD1	TRBV19	TRBJ2-2	NA	TGTGCCAGTAGTAGAGGGGGCCGGAACACCGGGGAGCTGTTTTTT	CASSRGGRNTGELFF
TRBD1	TRBV4-2	TRBJ2-1	NA	TGTGCCAGCAGCCTAATCCGACAGGGGGACTACAATGAGCAGTTCTTC	CASSLIRQGDYNEQFF
NA	TRBV19	TRBJ1-2	NA	TGTGCCAGTATCGCCGAGGAGGGTTACTATGGCTACACCTTC	CASIAEEGYYGYTF
TRBD2	TRBV7-9	TRBJ2-4	NA	TGTGCCAGCAGCCCCTCGAGGACGGGAGGGGACATTCAGTACTTC	CASSPSRTGGDIQYF
TRBD2	TRBV11-3	TRBJ2-5	NA	TGTGCCAGCAGCTTGGGGAGGGCCGGGGAAGAGACCCAGTACTTC	CASSLGRAGEETQYF
NA	TRBV9	TRBJ2-3	NA	TGTGCCAGCAGCGTAGTGGAGGGTTGGGGAGATACGCAGTATTTT	CASSVVEGWGDTQYF
NA	TRBV6-5	TRBJ1-5	NA	TGTGCCAGCAGGGGGACAACTAGCAATCAGCCCCAGCATTTT	CASRGTTSNQPQHF
NA	TRBV5-1	TRBJ2-3	NA	TGCGCCAGCAGCCCCAACAAAGATACGCAGTATTTT	CASSPNKDTQYF
NA	TRBV19	TRBJ1-1	NA	TGTGCCAGTCGTAGCTGGACAGACAACACTGAAGCTTTCTTT	CASRSWTDNTEAFF
NA	TRBV23-1	TRBJ1-5	NA	TGCGCCAGCCGCCAGGTGGGTACCCAGCCCCAGCATTTT	CASRQVGTQPQHF
TRBD1	TRBV13	TRBJ2-5	NA	TGTGCCAGCAGCTTGGGGACAGGACTACAAGAGACCCAGTACTTC	CASSLGTGLQETQYF
TRBD2	TRBV3-1/TRBV3-2	TRBJ2-5	once	TGTGCCAGCAGCCATGATGGGGGACTAGCGGAAGAGACCCAGTACTTC	CASSHDGGLAEETQYF
TRBD1	TRBV12-3/TRBV12-4	TRBJ1-1	NA	TGTGCCAGCAGTGCGACCGGGACAGCCAATTCGTGG	CASSATGTANSW
TRBD2	TRBV7-9	TRBJ2-2	NA	TGTGCCAGCAGCTCCCGGACTAGCGGGGGAAACACCGGGGAGCTGTTTTTT	CASSSRTSGGNTGELFF
NA	TRBV7-2	TRBJ2-7	NA	TGTGCCAGCAGCTTAGACGCAGGGTCCTACTACGAGCAGTACTTC	CASSLDAGSYYEQYF
TRBD2	TRBV2	TRBJ2-1	NA	TGTGCCAGCAGTGCGCAGGGAGCGGGGACTTACAATGAGCAGTTCTTC	CASSAQGAGTYNEQFF
TRBD2	TRBV4-1	TRBJ2-1	NA	TGCGCCAGCAGCCACCCCGGGACTAGCGGGAGGGCCTACAATAAGCAGTTCTTC	CASSHPGTSGRAYNKQFF
NA	TRBV30	TRBJ2-7	NA	TGTGCCTGGAGTAAGGGGTCTGGGGGGGCTCAGTACTTC	CAWSKGSGGAQYF
NA	TRBV6-1	TRBJ1-4	NA	TGTGCCAGCAGTGAAACAGGGTCAGGGCAGTCTAATGAAAAACTGTTTTTT	CASSETGSGQSNEKLFF
TRBD1	TRBV28	TRBJ2-2	NA	TGTGCCAGCAAAGTCCCGGGACAGGGCTCCGGGGAGCTGTTTTTT	CASKVPGQGSGELFF